This entry lists 25 T cell receptor beta chains sequenced from one sample in a study of T cells after posttransplantation cyclophosphamide (TCRdb year 2016). The library was made by the immunoSEQ multiplex PCR assay. Held by TCRdb, this immuneACCESS table contains in-frame sequences only and omits some clones. Under half of the omission traces to an unresolved V gene where checked; the cause of the rest is unknown. The sample table holds 15,000 to 18,000 clones, of which 84% were seen once. Around 5% of the sample is held by the ten biggest clonotypes. The control cohort consisted of approximately 12 patients who had myeloablative marrow transplants with methotrexate plus a calcineurin inhibitor and who were sampled 1 year after transplant. This sample comprised PBMCs, obtained more than 350 days after allogeneic stem cell transplant with calcineurin inhibitor and methotrexate. The receptors come from a male patient in his late teens or twenties who received an allogeneic stem cell transplant from a related donor, was CMV-positive, and had no GVHD. After a transplant, certain T cells may trace back to the graft donor.

The chain employs TRBV6-1 and TRBJ1-4, with D perhaps matching TRBD1 (5 bases). Deletions cut 2 bases from V and 0 bases from J, with 10 bases between. Germline CDR1 reads MNHNS; CDR2 reads SASEGT. The CDR3 contains 16 residues. The CDR3 DNA reads as TGTGCCAGCAGTGAAAGAGGCAGGGCAACTAATGAAAAACTGTTTTTT. Its translation is CASSERGRATNEKLFF.

The V gene is TRBV7-7, the J gene TRBJ2-5; 11 bases align to TRBD2. Germline V gene data show CDR1 as SSHAT and CDR2 as FNYEAQ (reference sequence). The CDR3 is made up of 16 amino acids. V trimming: 5 bases; J trimming: 2 bases; junction bases outside the gene matches: 7. In nucleotides, the CDR3 is TGTGCCAGCAGCCCAACCGGGACTAGCGGACAAGAGACCCAGTACTTC. This encodes CASSPTGTSGQETQYF.

This clone was observed once. V usage is TRBV30 and J usage is TRBJ2-2, with TRBD1 identical over 7 bases. The CDR3 extends over 17 amino acids. CDR1 and CDR2 from the germline V gene are GTSNPN and SVGIG (reference sequence). The junction had 14 bases not matched to a gene; V was cut back by 4 bases and J by 3 bases. The CDR3 region has the DNA TGTGCCTGGACCTACTCGACAGGGACGGGATACACCGGGGAGCTGTTTTTT. Translated, it gives CAWTYSTGTGYTGELFF.

The chain uses TRBV9 and TRBJ2-7; D is possibly TRBD2 (7 bases). CDR1 SGDLS and CDR2 YYNGEE come from the germline V gene. This CDR3 spans 17 amino acids. Trimming took 0 bases from V and 3 from J, leaving 19 bases between them. In nucleotides, the CDR3 is TGTGCCAGCAGCGTAGCGGGGGGCGCTGGGCCGGACTACGAGCAGTACTTC. It is translated as CASSVAGGAGPDYEQYF.

CDR3 in DNA: TGTGCCAGTAAGGAACAGGGTAGGACTGAAGCTTTCTTT. Its translation is CASKEQGRTEAFF. The V gene is TRBV19, the J gene TRBJ1-1; the D gene is possibly TRBD1 (6 bases). Germline CDR1 reads LNHDA; CDR2 reads SQIVND (reference sequence). This CDR3 contains 13 residues. V was pared by 7 bases and J by 5 bases, with 14 bases between.

This chain links TRBV28 with TRBJ2-1; D perhaps matches TRBD2 (6 bases). The CDR3 extends over 14 amino acids. CDR1 and CDR2 from the germline V gene are MDHEN and SYDVKM. With 5 bases removed from V and 9 bases from J, the gap between germline ends came to 17 bases. CDR3 DNA: TGTGCCAGCAGTCCCTTAGCGGATGGGGGTGAGCAGTTCTTC. This translates into CASSPLADGGEQFF.

The gene calls are TRBV6-1 and TRBJ2-7; 10 nucleotides line up with TRBD2. The length of the CDR3 is 16 residues. From germline, CDR1 is MNHNS and CDR2 SASEGT. Trimming cost V 4 bases and J 0 bases; bases outside gene matches: 6. CDR3 DNA sequence: TGTGCCAGCAGTGTGCTAGCGGGGGCGAGCTCCTACGAGCAGTACTTC. Amino acid sequence: CASSVLAGASSYEQYF.

The J gene is TRBJ2-7, the V gene TRBV7-2; D not certain. CDR1 is SGHTA, CDR2 FQGNSA, per germline. The CDR3 consists of 11 residues. The V end was cut by 4 bases, the J end by 3 bases, with 4 bases between. The CDR3 DNA reads as TGTGCCAGCAGCTCATTCTACGAGCAGTACTTC. Protein product: CASSSFYEQYF.

V is TRBV2 and J is TRBJ1-4; TRBD1 matches 7 bases. The germline CDR1 and CDR2 sequences are SNHLY and FYNNEI. V lost 6 bases, J lost 3 bases, and 7 bases stayed unmatched. The CDR3 sequence is 15 residues long. CDR3 nucleotide sequence: TGTGCCAGCAGAGCAGACGGGACAGCTAATGAAAAACTGTTTTTT. It translates to CASRADGTANEKLFF.

The chain links TRBV28 to TRBJ2-7; no clear D. The CDR3 loop spans 11 amino acids. Germline values: CDR1 MDHEN, CDR2 SYDVKM. The V end was cut by 2 bases, the J end by 3 bases, with 2 bases between. The CDR3 region has the DNA TGTGCCAGCAGTTTACTCTACGAGCAGTACTTC. Amino acids: CASSLLYEQYF.

The genes are TRBV28 and TRBJ1-5; a weak D match, TRBD1 (6 bases). The CDR3 is 16 residues long. CDR1 and CDR2 (germline): MDHEN, SYDVKM. V was clipped by 4 bases and J by 1 base, with 14 bases between them. CDR3 loop: CASSYNRVGSNQPQHF. The CDR3 nucleotides read TGTGCCAGCAGTTACAACAGGGTTGGGAGCAATCAGCCCCAGCATTTT.

The V call is TRBV7-9, the J call TRBJ2-2; weak D call: TRBD2 (6 bases). The germline V gene has CDR1 SEHNR and CDR2 FQNEAQ (reference sequence). Trimming took off 0 bases at V and 7 bases at J, with 18 bases between the two ends. This CDR3 is 17 amino acids long. The CDR3, as DNA: TGTGCCAGCAGCTTAGCGGAGGGGTTAGGATCCGGCGGGGAGCTGTTTTTT. Encoded protein: CASSLAEGLGSGGELFF.

V usage is TRBV28 and J usage is TRBJ2-2; tentative D call: TRBD1 (5 bases). CDR1 MDHEN and CDR2 SYDVKM come from the germline V gene. Trimming pared 6 bases from V and 4 bases from J, leaving 12 bases between. The CDR3 consists of 14 residues. CDR3: CASSQRGGTGELFF. The DNA of the CDR3 is TGTGCCAGCAGCCAAAGGGGTGGCACCGGGGAGCTGTTTTTT.

The chain carries TRBV7-9 and TRBJ2-3; 11 bases are shared with TRBD2. The CDR3 runs to 14 residues. V shed 5 bases and J 5 bases; nucleotides not matched to a gene: 3. CDR1 is SEHNR and CDR2 is FQNEAQ in the germline V gene (reference sequence). CDR3 region: CASSRLAGIDTQYF. In DNA, the CDR3 is TGTGCCAGCAGCAGACTAGCGGGAATAGATACGCAGTATTTT.

The V gene is TRBV9, the J gene TRBJ1-5, with a tentative D call TRBD1 (6 bases). Germline V gene lookup returns CDR1 SGDLS and CDR2 YYNGEE. The CDR3 is made up of 14 amino acids. The ends were cut back, 4 bases at V and 1 base at J, with 9 bases in the middle. As DNA, the CDR3 is TGTGCCAGCAGCCGGGGACAAAGCAATCAGCCCCAGCATTTT. As protein: CASSRGQSNQPQHF.

The J gene is TRBJ2-1, the V gene TRBV7-6; 14 bases are shared with TRBD2. Germline V gene sequence: CDR1 SGHVS, CDR2 FNYEAQ. The V and J ends lost 5 bases and 9 bases, in that order; junction bases with no gene match: 15. This CDR3 is built from 18 residues. CDR3 DNA: TGTGCCAGCAGCAAACTTGGGACTAGCGGGAGATCAAGGAGTGAGCAGTTCTTC. Amino acid sequence: CASSKLGTSGRSRSEQFF.

About this clone: The junction shows a germline mismatch at one end, possibly a read error. This chain joins TRBV9 and TRBJ1-1, with a weak D call TRBD1 (5 bases). This CDR3 has 15 residues. CDR1 is SGDLS, CDR2 YYNGEE, per germline. The CDR3 here is CASSPYRGVNTKAFF. The CDR3 nucleotides are TGTGCCAGCAGCCCCTACCGGGGGGTGAACACTAAAGCTTTCTTT.

V usage is TRBV4-1 and J usage is TRBJ2-2; 10 nucleotides agree with TRBD2. Germline V CDR1 and CDR2: MGHRA, YSYEKL. The CDR3 consists of 17 residues. V lost 3 bases, J lost 5 bases, and 9 bases stayed unmatched. The CDR3 reads CASSQRTSGGRTGELFF. CDR3 bases: TGCGCCAGCAGCCAGAGGACTAGCGGTGGGAGAACCGGGGAGCTGTTTTTT.

The chain uses TRBV7-2 and TRBJ1-2, with 9 positions matching TRBD1. Trimming removed 5 bases from V and 4 bases from J; junction bases left unmatched: 11. This CDR3 contains 16 residues. Germline V CDR1 and CDR2: SGHTA, FQGNSA. The CDR3 protein is CASSLRGTGQLYGYTF. CDR3 in DNA: TGTGCCAGCAGCCTTAGGGGGACAGGGCAGCTCTATGGCTACACCTTC.

This clone appeared once. This rearrangement joins TRBV15 to TRBJ2-1; D may be TRBD2 (7 bases). V was trimmed by 0 bases and J by 9 bases, leaving 15 bases between them. The CDR3 runs to 15 residues. CDR1 LNHNV and CDR2 YYDKDF come from the germline V gene (reference sequence). CDR3 loop: CATSRDRTGGSEQFF. CDR3 nucleotide sequence: TGTGCCACCAGCAGAGATCGGACGGGGGGCAGTGAGCAGTTCTTC.

The J gene is TRBJ2-3, the V gene TRBV2; 7 positions agree with TRBD1. Germline V gives CDR1 SNHLY, CDR2 FYNNEI. The CDR3 runs 15 residues. Germline trimming cut 9 bases from V and 3 bases from J; bases unmatched to any gene: 12. The CDR3 nucleotides are TGTGCCAGTCCCTCCTACAGGGGTGGGACAGATACGCAGTATTTT. Translating it yields CASPSYRGGTDTQYF.

The chain carries TRBV28 and TRBJ1-5; 7 bases map to TRBD1. After removal of 2 bases from V and 10 bases from J, the junction contained 11 bases not matched to a gene. The germline V gene has CDR1 MDHEN and CDR2 SYDVKM. The CDR3 length is 15 residues. CDR3 sequence reads: CASSLGWDSSVPQHF. The CDR3 nucleotides are TGTGCCAGCAGTTTAGGGTGGGACAGTAGTGTACCCCAGCATTTT.

The chain links TRBV18 to TRBJ1-6, with 8 bases matching TRBD1. The junction had 8 bases not matched to a gene; V was cut back by 5 bases and J by 8 bases. This CDR3 is built from 15 residues. Germline V lookup: CDR1 KGHSH, CDR2 LQKENI. For the CDR3, the DNA is TGTGCCAGCTCATCTTCTAGGGGACAGGATTCACCCCTCCACTTT. Protein product: CASSSSRGQDSPLHF.

This chain joins TRBV5-6 and TRBJ2-1; the match to TRBD1 covers 7 bases. The germline V gene encodes CDR1 SGHDT and CDR2 YYEEEE. The CDR3 contains 14 residues. V lost 1 base, J lost 9 bases, and 7 bases stayed unmatched. The CDR3 loop is CASSLFDRVGEQFF. DNA for the CDR3: TGTGCCAGCAGCTTGTTCGACAGGGTTGGTGAGCAGTTCTTC. Using reference TRBV5-6 and TRBJ2-1 for the parts outside the CDR3, the full variable domain is DAGVTQSPTHLIKTRGQQVTLRCSPKSGHDTVSWYQQALGQGPQFIFQYYEEEERQRGNFPDRFSGHQFPNYSSELNVNALLLGDSALYLCASSLFDRVGEQFFGPGTRLTVL.

This chain links TRBV28 with TRBJ1-1; D possibly corresponds to TRBD1 (6 bases). This CDR3 is 15 amino acids long. Germline V lookup: CDR1 MDHEN, CDR2 SYDVKM. Trimming took off 4 bases at V and 6 bases at J, with 18 bases between the two ends. The CDR3, as DNA: TGTGCCAGCAGTTCGGGACATAGGGGTTTACCTGAAGCTTTCTTT. As protein: CASSSGHRGLPEAFF.